Described below is a single TCR beta chain sequence and its context. The sample belongs to a study of T cells expressing NK-cell markers. Each CDR3 protein gets one entry in TCRdb, which reprocessed the 5' RACE reads and gives no DNA. The sample totals around 140,000 distinct CDR3 sequences. This sequence originates from a man younger than 35 in good health. Sample: blood T cells: a sorted CD56 or NKG2C T cell subset, CD4+ or CD8+ T cells, or bulk PBMC T cells (not recorded which).

CDR3 in amino acids: CASSLGIEAFF. The chain combines TRBV12-3 or TRBV12-4 with TRBJ1-1. The CDR3 runs 11 residues.